Given below is one T cell receptor (beta chain) in context. Its antigen remains unidentified. The sample belongs to a study of a mutant IDH1 vaccine in newly diagnosed glioma. Time point in this sample: week 35, safety follow-up. Doses comprised 300 ug of mutant IDH1 20-mer peptide each, plus topical imiquimod. Eight vaccinations were given in weeks 1, 3, 5, 7, 11, 15, 19 and 23. New WHO grade 3 or 4 astrocytomas that were IDH1-mutant and ATRX-lost occurred in the donors. The length of the CDR3 is 15 residues. Germline V gives CDR1 SGDLS, CDR2 YYNGEE. Trimming shortened V by 4 bases and J by 5 bases, and 16 bases separated the two germline ends. The protocol was immunoSEQ multiplex PCR, while the TCRdb copy is restricted to in-frame clones and leaves out a portion. Counted here are 45,000 or so clones, about 76% occurring once; the ten biggest clones make up approximately 4.7%. General study findings and limits: Changes in top peripheral clonotypes did not appear linked to pseudoprogression.

The sequence derives from a woman aged 40-49 years with glioma. Some clones in this sample may be carry-over from other donors' samples. The V and J genes are TRBV9 and TRBJ2-4, with a tentative D call TRBD1 (5 bases). This material consisted of PBMCs, taken from a glioma patient whose treatment included an IDH1 peptide vaccine. CDR3 residues: CASSSSGFRQNIQYF. In nucleotides, the CDR3 is TGTGCCAGCAGCAGTTCAGGGTTCCGCCAAAACATTCAGTACTTC.